This is a list of T cell receptor beta chains from one sample in a study of blood T cell repertoires in COVID-19. Some clones are missing from TCRdb's copy, which holds only in-frame ones; the method was immunoSEQ multiplex PCR. The table shows about 200,000 clones, with 75% to 90% occurring only once. The source material was peripheral blood. These receptors were taken from a man in his forties with acute or convalescent COVID-19. CDR3s include the opening cysteine and the closing phenylalanine or tryptophan.

cdr3_length v_call cdr3_aa
12 TRBV29-1 CSVETGRVGYTF
15 TRBV6-5 CASSPGTIMNTEAFF
15 TRBV7-2 CASSGPSRGNQPQHF
16 TRBV7-2 CASSSSDRERYNEQFF
14 TRBV5-1 CASSLFGASYEQYF
14 TRBV18 CASSQGAWLEKLFF
13 TRBV27 CASSGTGSEPQHF
15 TRBV4-2 CASSPDRDRHYGYTF
15 TRBV6-5 CASRGQGVFYEGYTF
14 TRBV20-1 CSACGTSLYNKQFF
12 TRBV9 CASSATGGEAFF
14 TRBV5-4 CASSLQGVGNIQYF
15 TRBV2 CASSTGQEVNQPQHF
17 TRBV18 CASSLYGSTGSTDTQYF
12 TRBV27 CASSFQNQPQHF
13 TRBV12-3/TRBV12-4 CASSFGQGLEAFF
16 TRBV5-8 CASSLGARGLNTEAFF
17 TRBV4-1 CASSQGTSGGVTDTQYF
15 TRBV28 CASSLGQGLQETQYF
15 TRBV18 CASSLGQGNNSPLHF
14 TRBV4-3 CASSREGVNEKLFF
16 TRBV5-1 CASSLGTSGGAETQYF
14 TRBV5-4 CASSLDRSSYEQYF
15 TRBV4-3 CASSQEGLAGETQYF
16 TRBV19 CASSRKEASSWLGLHF
16 TRBV27 CASSPLTGIGNTEAFF
13 TRBV5-1 CASSSTENTEAFF